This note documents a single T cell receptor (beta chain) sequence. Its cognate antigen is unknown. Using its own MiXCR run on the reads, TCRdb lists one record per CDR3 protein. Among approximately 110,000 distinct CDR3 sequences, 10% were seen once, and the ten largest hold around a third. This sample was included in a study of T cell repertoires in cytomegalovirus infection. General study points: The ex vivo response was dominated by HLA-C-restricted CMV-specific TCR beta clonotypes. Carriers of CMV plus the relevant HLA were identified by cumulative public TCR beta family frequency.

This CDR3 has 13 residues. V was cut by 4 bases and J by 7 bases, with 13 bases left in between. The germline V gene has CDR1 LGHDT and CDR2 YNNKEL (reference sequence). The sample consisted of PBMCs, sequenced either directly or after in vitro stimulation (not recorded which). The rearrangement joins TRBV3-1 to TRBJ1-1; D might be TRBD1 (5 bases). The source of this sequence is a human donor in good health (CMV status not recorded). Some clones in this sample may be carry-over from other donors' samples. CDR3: CASSLQGAGEAFF. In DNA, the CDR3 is TGTGCCAGCAGCCTCCAGGGAGCGGGTGAAGCTTTCTTT.